Listed below are T cell receptor beta chains from one sample, sequenced in a study of technical replicates of blood from four donors. The assay was immunoSEQ multiplex PCR, and TCRdb's table has in-frame clones only and misses some. The sample contains about 99,000 clones, about 95% of which appear only once. Sequenced input: T cells isolated from PBMCs. The receptors here all came from a human donor in good health. CDR3s include the opening cysteine and the closing phenylalanine or tryptophan. The D gene is left open where the match is weak. Clone size, where shown, is once, few, many, or a class for clones that have expanded.

TRBJ2-1,TRBV18,NA,NA,TGTGCCAGCTCACCAACATACAATGAGCAGTTCTTC,CASSPTYNEQFF
TRBJ2-5,TRBV6-6,NA,NA,TGTGCCAGCAGTCCGGACACGATTCAAGAGACCCAGTACTTC,CASSPDTIQETQYF
TRBJ2-3,TRBV5-4,NA,TRBD2,TGTGCCAGCAGCTTGGTCGCGGGGGGGGCAGATACGCAGTATTTT,CASSLVAGGADTQYF
TRBJ1-2,TRBV9,NA,NA,TGTGCCAGCAGCGAGTCCCCGGGGGGGCTCAACTATGGCTACACCTTC,CASSESPGGLNYGYTF
TRBJ2-5,TRBV2,NA,TRBD1,TGTGCCAGCAGTGAGGGGACAGGGGAGGGGACCCAGTACTTC,CASSEGTGEGTQYF
TRBJ2-1,TRBV7-9,NA,TRBD2,TGTGCCAGCACCCCTCGGGGGGGTCCCTACAATGAGCAGTTCTTC,CASTPRGGPYNEQFF
TRBJ2-3,TRBV5-1,NA,TRBD2,TGCGCCACCTGGGCTAGCGGGGGGGCAGGAGATACGCAGTATTTT,CATWASGGAGDTQYF
TRBJ1-1,TRBV5-1,NA,NA,TGCGCCAGCAGCTTGGAATCCAGGAACACTGAAGCTTTCTTT,CASSLESRNTEAFF
TRBJ1-4,TRBV7-9,few,NA,TGTGCCAGCATCCCCCCTTCGGGTGAAAAACTGTTTTTT,CASIPPSGEKLFF
TRBJ2-1,TRBV28,NA,TRBD2,TGTGCCAGCAGTTTAAATACGGGCGGGAGGTCCTACAATGAGCAGTTCTTC,CASSLNTGGRSYNEQFF
TRBJ1-2,TRBV5-1,NA,NA,TGCGCCAGCAGCTTGCAGGGGACGCTCAGAGATGGCTACACCTTC,CASSLQGTLRDGYTF
TRBJ1-5,TRBV2,NA,TRBD1,TGTGCCAGCAGCGATACAGGGGCGGGACAGCCCCAGCATTTT,CASSDTGAGQPQHF
TRBJ2-7,TRBV5-1,NA,TRBD2,TGCGCCAGCAGCTCCTTCCTTCCCCTAGCGGAAACCTACGAGCAGTACTTC,CASSSFLPLAETYEQYF
TRBJ1-2,TRBV19,NA,NA,TGTGCCAGTAGTTTCAGGGAACCCTCGGACTATGGCTACACCTTC,CASSFREPSDYGYTF
TRBJ2-5,TRBV28,NA,NA,TGTGCCAGCAGTTCTCTGCGGGAGACCCAGTACTTC,CASSSLRETQYF
TRBJ1-2,TRBV11-2,NA,NA,TGTGCCAGCAGCTTAAACCCCACGATTAGTGGCTACACCTTC,CASSLNPTISGYTF
TRBJ2-5,TRBV11-2,once,TRBD2,TGTGCCAGCAGCTTAGGGGTAGCGGGGCAAGAGACCCAGTACTTC,CASSLGVAGQETQYF
TRBJ2-4,TRBV4-1,NA,NA,TGCGCCAGCAGCCAAGATGGGTTACACAGGGATCGGCACATTCAGTACTTC,CASSQDGLHRDRHIQYF
TRBJ2-3,TRBV27,NA,TRBD2,TGTGCCAGCAGTTCAACTAGCGAATCTAGCACAGATACGCAGTATTTT,CASSSTSESSTDTQYF
TRBJ2-1,TRBV6-6,NA,TRBD2,TGTGCCAGCAGTTACAGTACGAGACTAGCGAAGAATGAGCAGTTCTTC,CASSYSTRLAKNEQFF
TRBJ1-1,TRBV5-1,NA,TRBD1,TGCGCCAGCAGCTCTGACAGGGCCAACACTGAAGCTTTCTTT,CASSSDRANTEAFF
TRBJ1-4,TRBV18,NA,TRBD1,TGTGCCAGCTCTGGGACAGCAACTAATGAAAAACTGTTTTTT,CASSGTATNEKLFF
TRBJ2-3,TRBV19,NA,NA,TGTGCCAGTAATGAGGGCCTTGGGGCAGATACGCAGTATTTT,CASNEGLGADTQYF
TRBJ2-3,TRBV5-1,NA,NA,TGCGCCAGCAGTGCAGGGGACGACACAGATACGCAGTATTTT,CASSAGDDTDTQYF
TRBJ2-7,TRBV5-1,NA,TRBD1,TGCGCCAGCAGCAACCAGGGGGTGTACGAGCAGTACTTC,CASSNQGVYEQYF
TRBJ2-2,TRBV18,NA,NA,TGTGCCAGCTCACGGGCCCAGGCCCTCCCTGCCACCGGGGAGCTGTTTTTT,CASSRAQALPATGELFF
TRBJ2-2,TRBV5-1,NA,NA,TGCGCCAGCAGCTTGTACGGGACCGGGGAGCTGTTTTTT,CASSLYGTGELFF